Shown below are 7 T cell receptor beta chains from a single sample sequenced in a study of T cell responses to AZD1222 COVID-19 vaccine. TCRdb keeps only in-frame clones here, not all; method: immunoSEQ multiplex PCR. Of 90,000 to 150,000 clones in the sample, approximately 87% were seen once. This specimen consisted of peripheral blood, obtained on day 0 of AZD1222 vaccination. These receptors all stem from an adult in good health.

This clone was observed a handful of times. The CDR3 spells CASRPAQAGGETQYF. The CDR3 DNA follows: TGTGCCAGCCGACCGGCCCAAGCGGGAGGTGAGACCCAGTACTTC. The chain couples TRBV27 to TRBJ2-5, with TRBD2 identical over 9 bases. With 8 bases clipped from V and 5 bases from J, the junction kept 12 bases outside the gene matches. The germline gives CDR1 MNHEY, CDR2 SMNVEV (reference sequence). The CDR3 loop spans 15 amino acids.

This clone was counted a few times. This sequence joins TRBV19 and TRBJ2-3, with D uncertain. The CDR3 has 11 amino acids. CDR1 and CDR2 from the germline V gene are LNHDA and SQIVND (reference sequence). The V end lost 3 bases, the J end lost 3 bases, and 1 base lay between the germline ends. In DNA form, the CDR3 reads TGTGCCAGTAGTATGACAGATACGCAGTATTTT. Protein sequence: CASSMTDTQYF.

This sequence joins TRBV10-3 and TRBJ1-2, with D unclear. From germline, CDR1 is ENHRY and CDR2 SYGVKD. This CDR3 is 13 amino acids long. The germline V and J ends were trimmed by 6 bases and 6 bases, with 14 bases remaining between them. The CDR3 DNA is TGTGCCATCAGCGGGCTCGGGGATCATGGCTACACCTTC. Amino acids: CAISGLGDHGYTF.

The rearrangement uses TRBV19 and TRBJ1-1; the D gene is possibly TRBD1 (5 bases). The CDR3 has 16 residues. V was shortened by 0 bases and J by 6 bases, with 17 bases between the two germline ends. Per germline, CDR1 LNHDA and CDR2 SQIVND (reference sequence). CDR3 in amino acids: CASSIDINRDPAEAFF. The CDR3 nucleotides read TGTGCCAGTAGTATAGATATCAACCGGGACCCTGCTGAAGCTTTCTTT.

V is TRBV7-6 and J is TRBJ2-3, with TRBD2 matching over 15 bases. Germline loops: CDR1 SGHVS, CDR2 FNYEAQ. The length of the CDR3 is 16 residues. The ends lost 5 bases at V and 5 bases at J; junction bases unmatched: 5. DNA for the CDR3: TGTGCCAGCAGCCGGACTAGCGGGAGGGCCCAAGATACGCAGTATTTT. Translated: CASSRTSGRAQDTQYF.

The chain is built from TRBV7-9 and TRBJ1-2; D gene ambiguous. Germline V lookup: CDR1 SEHNR, CDR2 FQNEAQ (reference sequence). The CDR3 is 14 amino acids. With 6 bases removed from V and 0 bases from J, the gap between germline ends came to 11 bases. The CDR3 nucleotides read TGTGCCAGCAGTCCCGACGGAGCTAACTATGGCTACACCTTC. Protein sequence: CASSPDGANYGYTF.

The chain uses TRBV5-8 and TRBJ2-2; a possible D gene is TRBD1 (6 bases). Trimming pared 1 base from V and 1 base from J, leaving 8 bases between. The CDR3 covers 15 residues. In germline, CDR1 is SGHTS, CDR2 YDEGEE. This CDR3 is CASSLRRGNTGELFF. CDR3 coding DNA: TGTGCCAGCAGCTTGCGCAGGGGGAACACCGGGGAGCTGTTTTTT.